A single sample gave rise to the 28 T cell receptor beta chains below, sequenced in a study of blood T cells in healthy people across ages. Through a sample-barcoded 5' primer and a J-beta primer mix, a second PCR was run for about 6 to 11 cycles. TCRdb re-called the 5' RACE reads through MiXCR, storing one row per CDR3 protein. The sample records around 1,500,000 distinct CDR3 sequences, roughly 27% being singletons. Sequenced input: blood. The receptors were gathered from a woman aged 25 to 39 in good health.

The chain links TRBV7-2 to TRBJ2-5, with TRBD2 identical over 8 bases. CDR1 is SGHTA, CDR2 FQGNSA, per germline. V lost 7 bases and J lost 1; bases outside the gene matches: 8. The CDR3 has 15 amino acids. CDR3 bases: TGTGCCAGCATCCTAAGCGGGGGATCCCAAGAGACCCAGTACTTC. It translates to CASILSGGSQETQYF.

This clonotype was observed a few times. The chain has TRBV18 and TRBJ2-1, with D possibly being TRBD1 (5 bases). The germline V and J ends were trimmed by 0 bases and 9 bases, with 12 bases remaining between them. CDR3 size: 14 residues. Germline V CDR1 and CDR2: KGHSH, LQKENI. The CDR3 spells CASSPPIRGIEQFF. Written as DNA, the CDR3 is TGTGCCAGCTCACCACCAATTAGGGGAATTGAGCAGTTCTTC.

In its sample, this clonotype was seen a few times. CDR3 bases: TGTGCCAGCAGCAGAAATTGGGGGGGACGAGAGACCCAGTACTTC. Protein: CASSRNWGGRETQYF. This sequence joins TRBV9 and TRBJ2-5; 7 nucleotides align to TRBD2. CDR3 length: 15 amino acids. Trimming took 4 bases from V and 4 from J; bases not matched to a gene: 10. CDR1 is SGDLS, CDR2 YYNGEE, per germline.

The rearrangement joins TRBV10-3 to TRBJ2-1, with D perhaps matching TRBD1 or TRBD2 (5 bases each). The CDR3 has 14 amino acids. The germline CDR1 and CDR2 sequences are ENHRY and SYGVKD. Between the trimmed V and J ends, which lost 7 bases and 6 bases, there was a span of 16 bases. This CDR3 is CAITPGTTPNEQFF. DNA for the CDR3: TGTGCCATCACTCCCGGGACCACCCCCAATGAGCAGTTCTTC.

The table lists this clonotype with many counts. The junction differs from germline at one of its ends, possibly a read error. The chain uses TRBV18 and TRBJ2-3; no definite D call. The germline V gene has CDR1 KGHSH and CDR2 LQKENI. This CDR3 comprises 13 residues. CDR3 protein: CASSPRATDTQYF. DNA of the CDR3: TGCGCCAGCAGCCCAAGGGCCACAGATACGCAGTATTTT. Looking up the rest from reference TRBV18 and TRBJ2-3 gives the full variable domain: NAGVMQNPRHLVRRRGQEARLRCSPMKGHSHVYWYRQLPEEGLKFMVYLQKENIIDESGMPKERFSAEFPKEGPSILRIQQVVRGDSAAYFCASSPRATDTQYFGPGTRLTVL.

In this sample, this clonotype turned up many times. The CDR3 here is CASSLGGVGPSGANVLTF. CDR3 coding DNA: TGCGCCAGCAGCTTAGGAGGGGTGGGCCCCTCTGGGGCCAACGTCCTGACTTTC. The chain employs TRBV5-1 and TRBJ2-6; D might be TRBD2 (6 bases). This CDR3 comprises 18 residues. The V end was cut by 2 bases, the J end by 0 bases, with 15 bases between. CDR1 SGHRS and CDR2 YFSETQ come from the germline V gene.

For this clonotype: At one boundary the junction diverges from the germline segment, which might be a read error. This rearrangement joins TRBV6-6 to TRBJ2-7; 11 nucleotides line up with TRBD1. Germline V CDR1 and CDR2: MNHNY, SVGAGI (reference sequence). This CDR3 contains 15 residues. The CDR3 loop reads CAGSDTGQGAREQCF. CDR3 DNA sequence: TGTGCCGGCAGTGACACTGGACAGGGGGCGCGAGAGCAGTGCTTC.

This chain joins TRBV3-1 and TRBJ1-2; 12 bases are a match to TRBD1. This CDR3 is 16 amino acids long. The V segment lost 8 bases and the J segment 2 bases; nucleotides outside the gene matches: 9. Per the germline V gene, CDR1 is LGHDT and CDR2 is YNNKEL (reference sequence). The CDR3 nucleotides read TGTGCCAGCTCTAAAGCCGGGACAGGGGGCAACTATGGCTACACCTTC. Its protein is CASSKAGTGGNYGYTF.

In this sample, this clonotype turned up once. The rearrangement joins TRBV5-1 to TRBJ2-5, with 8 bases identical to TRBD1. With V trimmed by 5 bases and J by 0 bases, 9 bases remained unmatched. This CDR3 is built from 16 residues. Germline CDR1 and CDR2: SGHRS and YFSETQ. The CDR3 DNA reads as TGCGCCAGCAGTTTCATCCCACAGGGGGACCAAGAGACCCAGTACTTC. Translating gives CASSFIPQGDQETQYF. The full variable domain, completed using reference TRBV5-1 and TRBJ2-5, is KAGVTQTPRYLIKTRGQQVTLSCSPISGHRSVSWYQQTPGQGLQFLFEYFSETQRNKGNFPGRFSGRQFSNSRSEMNVSTLELGDSALYLCASSFIPQGDQETQYFGPGTRLLVL.

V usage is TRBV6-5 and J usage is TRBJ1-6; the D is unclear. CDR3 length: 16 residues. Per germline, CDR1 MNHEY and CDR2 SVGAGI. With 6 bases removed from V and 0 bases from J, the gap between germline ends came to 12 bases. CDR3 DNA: TGTGCCAGCAGATATTCGGAAAGCTCCTATAATTCACCCCTCCACTTT. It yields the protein CASRYSESSYNSPLHF.

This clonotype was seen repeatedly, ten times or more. CDR3 sequence reads: CSVVWTSNEQFF. The CDR3 region has the DNA TGCAGCGTTGTCTGGACGAGCAATGAGCAGTTCTTC. The rearrangement joins TRBV29-1 to TRBJ2-1; D unresolved. The CDR3 consists of 12 residues. The germline V and J ends were trimmed by 4 bases and 6 bases, with 10 bases remaining between them. Per the germline V gene, CDR1 is SQVTM and CDR2 is ANQGSEA.

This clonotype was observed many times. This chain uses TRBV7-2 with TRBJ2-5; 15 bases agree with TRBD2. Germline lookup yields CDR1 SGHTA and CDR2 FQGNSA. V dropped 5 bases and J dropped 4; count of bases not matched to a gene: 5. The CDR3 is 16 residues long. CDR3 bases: TGTGCCAGCAGCCCCGGGACTAGCGGGGGGAGAGAGACCCAGTACTTC. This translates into CASSPGTSGGRETQYF. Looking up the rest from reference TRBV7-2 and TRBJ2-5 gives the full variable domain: GAGVSQSPSNKVTEKGKDVELRCDPISGHTALYWYRQSLGQGLEFLIYFQGNSAPDKSGLPSDRFSAERTGGSVSTLTIQRTQQEDSAVYLCASSPGTSGGRETQYFGPGTRLLVL.

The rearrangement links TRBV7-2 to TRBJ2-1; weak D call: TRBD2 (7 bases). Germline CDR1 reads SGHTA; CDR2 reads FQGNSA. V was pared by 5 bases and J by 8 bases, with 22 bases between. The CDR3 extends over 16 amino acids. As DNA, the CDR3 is TGTGCCAGCAGCCCCCGCGGGGGCCGGGTGGTCTATGAGCAGTTCTTC. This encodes CASSPRGGRVVYEQFF. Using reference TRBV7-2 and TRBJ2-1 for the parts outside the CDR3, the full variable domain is GAGVSQSPSNKVTEKGKDVELRCDPISGHTALYWYRQSLGQGLEFLIYFQGNSAPDKSGLPSDRFSAERTGGSVSTLTIQRTQQEDSAVYLCASSPRGGRVVYEQFFGPGTRLTVL.

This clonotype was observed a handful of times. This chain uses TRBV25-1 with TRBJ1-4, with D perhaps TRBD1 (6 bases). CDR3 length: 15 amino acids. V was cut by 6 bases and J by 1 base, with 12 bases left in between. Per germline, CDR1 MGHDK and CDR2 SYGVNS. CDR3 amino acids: CASSVPQGTNEKLFF. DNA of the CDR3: TGTGCCAGCAGCGTACCACAGGGAACTAATGAAAAACTGTTTTTT.

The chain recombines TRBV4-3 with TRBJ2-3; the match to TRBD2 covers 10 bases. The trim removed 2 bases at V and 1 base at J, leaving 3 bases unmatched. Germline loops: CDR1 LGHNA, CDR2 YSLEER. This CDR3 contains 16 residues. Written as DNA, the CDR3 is TGCGCCAGCAGCCAACTAGCGGGAGTTGGCACAGATACGCAGTATTTT. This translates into CASSQLAGVGTDTQYF.

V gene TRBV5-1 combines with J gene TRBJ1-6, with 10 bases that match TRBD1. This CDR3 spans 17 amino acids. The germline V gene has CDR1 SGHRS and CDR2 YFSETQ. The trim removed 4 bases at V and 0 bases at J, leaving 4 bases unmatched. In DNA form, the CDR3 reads TGCGCCAGCAGCCCGGGACAGGGGAGCTCCTATAATTCACCCCTCCACTTT. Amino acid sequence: CASSPGQGSSYNSPLHF.

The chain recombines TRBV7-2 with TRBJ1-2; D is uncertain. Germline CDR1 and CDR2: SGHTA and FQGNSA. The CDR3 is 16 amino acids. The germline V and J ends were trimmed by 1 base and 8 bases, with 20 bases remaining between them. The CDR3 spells CASSLGAGPGCGGYTF. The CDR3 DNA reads TGTGCCAGCAGCTTAGGTGCCGGCCCGGGCTGTGGGGGCTACACCTTC.

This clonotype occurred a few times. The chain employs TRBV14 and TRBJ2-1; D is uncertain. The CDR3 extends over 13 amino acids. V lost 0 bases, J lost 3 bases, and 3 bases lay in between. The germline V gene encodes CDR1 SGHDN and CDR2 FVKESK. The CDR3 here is CASSQEDYNEQFF. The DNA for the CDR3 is TGTGCCAGCAGCCAAGAGGACTACAATGAGCAGTTCTTC.

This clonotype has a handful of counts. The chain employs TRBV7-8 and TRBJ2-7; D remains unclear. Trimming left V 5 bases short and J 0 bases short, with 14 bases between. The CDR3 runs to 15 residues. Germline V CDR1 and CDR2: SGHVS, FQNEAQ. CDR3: CASSPLTLISYEQYF. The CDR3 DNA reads TGTGCCAGCAGCCCCCTAACCCTCATCTCCTACGAGCAGTACTTC. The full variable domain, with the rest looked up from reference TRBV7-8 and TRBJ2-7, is GAGVSQSPRYKVAKRGQDVALRCDPISGHVSLFWYQQALGQGPEFLTYFQNEAQLDKSGLPSDRFFAERPEGSVSTLKIQRTQQEDSAVYLCASSPLTLISYEQYFGPGTRLTVT.

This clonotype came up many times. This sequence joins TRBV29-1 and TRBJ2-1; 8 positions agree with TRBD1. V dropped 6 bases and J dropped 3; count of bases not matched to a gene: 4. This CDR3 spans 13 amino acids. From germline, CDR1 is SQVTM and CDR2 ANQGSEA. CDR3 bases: TGCAGCGTCCTACAGGGGGGCTACAATGAGCAGTTCTTC. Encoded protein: CSVLQGGYNEQFF.

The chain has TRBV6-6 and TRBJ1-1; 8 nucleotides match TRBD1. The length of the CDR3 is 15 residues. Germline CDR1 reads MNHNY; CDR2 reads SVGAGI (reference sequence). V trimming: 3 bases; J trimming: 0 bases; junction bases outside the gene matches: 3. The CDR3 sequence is CASSYQGAVNTEAFF. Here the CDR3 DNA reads TGTGCCAGCAGTTATCAGGGGGCGGTGAACACTGAAGCTTTCTTT.

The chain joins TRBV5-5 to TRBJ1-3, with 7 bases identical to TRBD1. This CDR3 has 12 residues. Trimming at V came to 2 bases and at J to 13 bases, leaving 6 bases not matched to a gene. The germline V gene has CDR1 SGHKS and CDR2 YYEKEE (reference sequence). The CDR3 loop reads CASSFQGQVIYF. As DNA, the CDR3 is TGTGCCAGCAGCTTCCAAGGACAGGTGATATATTTT. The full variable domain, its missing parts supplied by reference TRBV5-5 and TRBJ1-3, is DAGVTQSPTHLIKTRGQQVTLRCSPISGHKSVSWYQQVLGQGPQFIFQYYEKEERGRGNFPDRFSARQFPNYSSELNVNALLLGDSALYLCASSFQGQVIYFGEGSWLTVV.

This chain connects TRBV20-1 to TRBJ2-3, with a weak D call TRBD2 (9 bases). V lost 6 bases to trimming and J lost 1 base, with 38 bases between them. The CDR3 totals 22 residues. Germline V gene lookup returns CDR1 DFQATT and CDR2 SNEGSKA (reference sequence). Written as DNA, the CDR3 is TGCAGTGCCCTGCCGGGACAGGCGGTACTAGCGGGTGACGGAGGGCGCACAGATACGCAGTATTTT. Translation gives CSALPGQAVLAGDGGRTDTQYF.

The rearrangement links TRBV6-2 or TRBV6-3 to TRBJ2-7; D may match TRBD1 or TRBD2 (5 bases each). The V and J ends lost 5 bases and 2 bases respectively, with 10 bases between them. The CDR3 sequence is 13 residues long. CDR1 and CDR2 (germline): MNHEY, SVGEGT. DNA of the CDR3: TGTGCCAGCAGTAAGGTGGGACCCTACGAGCAGTACTTC. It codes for CASSKVGPYEQYF.

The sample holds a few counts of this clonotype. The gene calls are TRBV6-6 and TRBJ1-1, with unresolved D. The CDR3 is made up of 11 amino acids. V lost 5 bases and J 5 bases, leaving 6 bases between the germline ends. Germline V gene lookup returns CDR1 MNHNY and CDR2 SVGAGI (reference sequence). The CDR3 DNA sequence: TGTGCCAGCAGTCAACTGACTGAAGCTTTCTTT. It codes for CASSQLTEAFF.

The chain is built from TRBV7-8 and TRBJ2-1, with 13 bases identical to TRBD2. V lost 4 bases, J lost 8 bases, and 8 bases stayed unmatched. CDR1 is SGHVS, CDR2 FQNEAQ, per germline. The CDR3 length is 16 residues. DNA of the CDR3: TGTGCCAGCAGCTCACGGACTAGCGGGAGTAGGGATGAGCAGTTCTTC. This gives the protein CASSSRTSGSRDEQFF.

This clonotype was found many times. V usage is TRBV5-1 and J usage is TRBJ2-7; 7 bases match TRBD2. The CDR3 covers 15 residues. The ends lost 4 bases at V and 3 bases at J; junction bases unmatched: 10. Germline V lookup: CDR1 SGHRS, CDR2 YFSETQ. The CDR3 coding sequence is TGCGCCAGCAGCCCTATAGGTGGGACTAACTACGAGCAGTACTTC. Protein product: CASSPIGGTNYEQYF.

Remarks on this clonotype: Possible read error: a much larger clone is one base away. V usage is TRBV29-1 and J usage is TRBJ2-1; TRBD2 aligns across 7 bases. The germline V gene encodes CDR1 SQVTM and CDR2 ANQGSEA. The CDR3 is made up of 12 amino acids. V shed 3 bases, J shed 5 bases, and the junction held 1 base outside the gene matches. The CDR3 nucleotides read TGCAGCGTTGATGGGGGGGACAATGAGCAGTTCTTC. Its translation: CSVDGGDNEQFF.